The entry below describes one T cell receptor beta chain. This entry comes from a study of T cells in localized non-small cell lung cancer. The data were produced by immunoSEQ multiplex PCR, yet TCRdb's version contains in-frame clones alone and is incomplete. The sample includes more than 10,000 clones, 84% of them seen just once. The CDR3 totals 15 residues. The germline gives CDR1 MNHEY, CDR2 SMNVEV (reference sequence). V was trimmed by 2 bases and J by 0 bases, leaving 11 bases between them. V is TRBV27 and J is TRBJ2-7, with D tentatively TRBD1 (5 bases). The TCR was taken from a male donor at least 60 years old with stage I squamous cell lung carcinoma. The sequences come from peripheral blood, collected before any cancer treatment. The CDR3 sequence is CASSLGAARSYEQYF. CDR3 coding DNA: TGTGCCAGCAGTTTAGGGGCGGCTCGCTCCTACGAGCAGTACTTC.